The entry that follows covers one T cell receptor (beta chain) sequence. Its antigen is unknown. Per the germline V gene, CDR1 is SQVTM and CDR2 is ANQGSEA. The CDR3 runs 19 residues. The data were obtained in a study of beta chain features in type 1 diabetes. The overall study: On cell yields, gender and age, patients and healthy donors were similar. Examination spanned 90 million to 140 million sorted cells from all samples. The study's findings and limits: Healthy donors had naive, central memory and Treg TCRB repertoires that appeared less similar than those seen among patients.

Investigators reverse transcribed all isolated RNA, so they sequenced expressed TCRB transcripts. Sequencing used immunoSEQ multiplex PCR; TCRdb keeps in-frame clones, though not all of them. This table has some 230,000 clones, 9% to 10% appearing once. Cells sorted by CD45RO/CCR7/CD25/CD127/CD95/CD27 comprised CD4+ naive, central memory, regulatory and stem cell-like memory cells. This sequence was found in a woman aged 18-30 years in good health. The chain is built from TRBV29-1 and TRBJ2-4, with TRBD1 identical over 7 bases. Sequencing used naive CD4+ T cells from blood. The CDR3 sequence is CRDRGETGWIGTAQNIQYF. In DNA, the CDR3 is TGCAGGGACCGAGGGGAGACAGGGTGGATTGGGACGGCCCAAAACATTCAGTACTTC.